The 32 T cell receptor beta chains below all came from one sample that was sequenced in a study of cytomegalovirus exposure and HLA in healthy donors. Primers included in the PCR were 60 Vbeta and 13 Jbeta primers. Measured with immunoSEQ multiplex PCR; TCRdb has only the in-frame clones, and not every one. The sample has about 200,000 clones; about 81% are singletons. Material for sequencing was PBMCs. The receptor set was obtained from a woman aged 40 to 50 in good health and CMV-seronegative.

The table lists this clone with a few counts. The chain is built from TRBV2 and TRBJ1-1, with D perhaps TRBD1 (6 bases). Trimming cost V 5 bases and J 2 bases, with 15 bases left between them. Per the germline V gene, CDR1 is SNHLY and CDR2 is FYNNEI. The CDR3 runs 15 residues. CDR3 protein: CASSHLRDINTEAFF. Written as DNA, the CDR3 is TGTGCCAGCAGTCACCTTCGGGACATTAACACTGAAGCTTTCTTT.

The chain combines TRBV7-9 with TRBJ2-5, with 10 bases identical to TRBD2. The J call may be mistaken, given a closer DNA end match to TRBJ2-7. Germline V lookup: CDR1 SEHNR, CDR2 FQNEAQ (reference sequence). The CDR3 has 15 residues. CDR3 protein: CASSRSGRGPYEQYF. DNA of the CDR3: TGTGCCAGCAGCCGCAGCGGGAGGGGCCCCTACGAGCAGTACTTC.

CDR3 DNA sequence: TGTGCCAGCAGCGTATCCGGCGCGGCGGGCTACGAGCAGTACTTC. Its translation is CASSVSGAAGYEQYF. The chain employs TRBV9 and TRBJ2-7, with D possibly being TRBD2 (5 bases). The CDR3 loop spans 15 amino acids. With 1 base removed from V and 3 bases from J, the gap between germline ends came to 14 bases. Germline V gene sequence: CDR1 SGDLS, CDR2 YYNGEE.

The V and J genes are TRBV9 and TRBJ1-4; TRBD1 aligns across 7 bases. J gave up 8 bases and V 3 bases, and 7 bases lay outside the gene matches. Per the germline V gene, CDR1 is SGDLS and CDR2 is YYNGEE. The CDR3 has 14 amino acids. CDR3 amino acids: CASSEQGFGEKLFF. The CDR3 bases are TGTGCCAGCAGCGAACAGGGGTTCGGGGAAAAACTGTTTTTT.

The chain is built from TRBV5-1 and TRBJ2-1; weak D call: TRBD2 (6 bases). The CDR3 has 15 residues. Trimming cost V 0 bases and J 6 bases, with 13 bases left between them. Germline lookup yields CDR1 SGHRS and CDR2 YFSETQ. The CDR3 spells CASSLGFKTSNEQFF. In nucleotides, the CDR3 is TGCGCCAGCAGCTTGGGTTTTAAGACTAGCAATGAGCAGTTCTTC.

This sequence joins TRBV4-1 and TRBJ2-7; 8 nucleotides agree with TRBD2. The V gene end was trimmed by 4 bases and the J gene end by 2 bases; junction bases not matched to a gene: 7. Germline values: CDR1 MGHRA, CDR2 YSYEKL. This CDR3 comprises 15 residues. The CDR3 here is CASSPSGGRTYEQYF. The CDR3 nucleotides read TGCGCCAGCAGCCCCTCGGGCGGGAGGACCTACGAGCAGTACTTC.

This clone was counted a few times. The chain links TRBV5-4 to TRBJ1-2; D is unresolved. The CDR3 totals 17 residues. Germline CDR1 reads SGHNT; CDR2 reads YYREEE (reference sequence). V was cut by 1 base and J by 2 bases, with 18 bases left in between. The CDR3 region is CASSLTIVSGGNYGYTF. In DNA, the CDR3 is TGTGCCAGCAGCTTGACTATAGTGTCTGGCGGGAACTATGGCTACACCTTC.

This chain links TRBV28 with TRBJ2-4; the D gene is possibly TRBD2 (6 bases). Germline V lookup: CDR1 MDHEN, CDR2 SYDVKM. There are 15 residues in the CDR3. The ends were cut back, 2 bases at V and 7 bases at J, with 15 bases in the middle. CDR3 nucleotide sequence: TGTGCCAGCAGTTTACTTTTCGGGAGACGGAACATTCAGTACTTC. It codes for CASSLLFGRRNIQYF.

This chain joins TRBV27 and TRBJ1-1, with D perhaps matching TRBD1 (6 bases). The germline gives CDR1 MNHEY, CDR2 SMNVEV (reference sequence). Deletions cut 4 bases from V and 8 bases from J, with 14 bases between. This CDR3 comprises 13 residues. CDR3 sequence (DNA): TGTGCCAGCAGTTCTTCAGGGGTGAAAGAAGCTTTCTTT. Its translation is CASSSSGVKEAFF.

CDR3 residues: CASSFQGTDTQYF. The CDR3 nucleotides are TGTGCCAGCAGCTTCCAGGGCACAGATACGCAGTATTTT. The rearrangement joins TRBV7-9 to TRBJ2-3; D is unclear. The CDR3 spans 13 residues. Trimming shortened V by 3 bases and J by 1 base, and 5 bases separated the two germline ends. Germline loops: CDR1 SEHNR, CDR2 FQNEAQ (reference sequence).

This clone occurred a few times. The V and J genes are TRBV5-1 and TRBJ2-3, with 11 bases aligning to TRBD2. The CDR3 length is 16 residues. Germline trimming cut 0 bases from V and 4 bases from J; bases unmatched to any gene: 4. Germline CDR1 and CDR2: SGHRS and YFSETQ. The CDR3 bases are TGCGCCAGCAGCTTGGTACTAGCGGGAGAGGCAGATACGCAGTATTTT. Its translation: CASSLVLAGEADTQYF.

The rearrangement joins TRBV29-1 to TRBJ1-1; D unresolved. This CDR3 has 12 residues. The V end lost 7 bases, the J end lost 2 bases, and 11 bases lay between the germline ends. Looked up from germline, CDR1 is SQVTM and CDR2 is ANQGSEA. In DNA form, the CDR3 reads TGCAGCGATTTAACAGATAACACTGAAGCTTTCTTT. Translated: CSDLTDNTEAFF.

This clone came up many times. The chain joins TRBV4-2 to TRBJ1-1; 8 nucleotides line up with TRBD1. V lost 1 base, J lost 1 base, and 5 bases stayed unmatched. Germline CDR1 and CDR2: LGHNA and YNFKEQ. The CDR3 consists of 16 residues. The CDR3 bases are TGTGCCAGCAGCCAAGCGACCGGACAGGGGAACACTGAAGCTTTCTTT. Its protein product is CASSQATGQGNTEAFF.

This clone was detected only once. The chain recombines TRBV6-5 with TRBJ1-5; 7 bases match TRBD1. This CDR3 is built from 14 residues. Germline-derived CDR1 and CDR2 are MNHEY and SVGAGI. CDR3 residues: CAYRGRSSDQPQHF. As DNA, the CDR3 is TGTGCTTACAGGGGAAGAAGTAGTGATCAGCCCCAGCATTTT.

This chain joins TRBV9 and TRBJ1-4; TRBD1 agrees at 8 bases. V was clipped by 5 bases and J by 8 bases; unmatched bases: 11. The CDR3 is 15 residues long. Germline V gives CDR1 SGDLS, CDR2 YYNGEE. The CDR3 bases are TGTGCCAGCAGTCCGACAGGGGTTTCGGACGAAAAACTGTTTTTT. Translation gives CASSPTGVSDEKLFF.

V and J are TRBV14 and TRBJ2-3; no clear D gene. V lost 0 bases, J lost 6 bases, and 10 bases lay in between. Germline CDR1 reads SGHDN; CDR2 reads FVKESK. This CDR3 has 14 amino acids. The CDR3 DNA reads TGTGCCAGCAGCCAAGATCAGGCCTGGGATACGCAGTATTTT. Protein: CASSQDQAWDTQYF.

This chain joins TRBV7-9 and TRBJ1-2; possible D gene TRBD1, 6 bases. This CDR3 is built from 15 residues. The germline CDR1 and CDR2 sequences are SEHNR and FQNEAQ (reference sequence). V shed 5 bases and J shed 0 bases, with 13 bases lying between them. The CDR3 loop is CASSAGQSANYGYTF. The CDR3 nucleotides read TGTGCCAGCAGCGCAGGACAGTCTGCTAACTATGGCTACACCTTC.

The V gene is TRBV7-3, the J gene TRBJ1-1; D gene ambiguous. The V and J ends lost 1 base and 5 bases respectively, with 8 bases between them. Germline V gene sequence: CDR1 SGHTA, CDR2 FQGTGA. The CDR3 covers 13 residues. For the CDR3, the DNA is TGTGCCAGCAGCTTAAACGGGGAGACTGAAGCTTTCTTT. Translating gives CASSLNGETEAFF.

The chain employs TRBV19 and TRBJ1-5, with 8 nucleotides matching TRBD1. The CDR3 extends over 15 amino acids. Germline assignment: CDR1 LNHDA and CDR2 SQIVND (reference sequence). The V gene end was trimmed by 5 bases and the J gene end by 2 bases; junction bases not matched to a gene: 5. The DNA for the CDR3 is TGTGCCAGTAGTTTCGACAGGGGTGGCAATCAGCCCCAGCATTTT. Translating gives CASSFDRGGNQPQHF. The whole variable domain, remainder taken from reference TRBV19 and TRBJ1-5, is DGGITQSPKYLFRKEGQNVTLSCEQNLNHDAMYWYRQDPGQGLRLIYYSQIVNDFQKGDIAEGYSVSREKKESFPLTVTSAQKNPTAFYLCASSFDRGGNQPQHFGDGTRLSIL.

The gene calls are TRBV5-1 and TRBJ2-5, with 10 bases that match TRBD1. Trimming removed 3 bases from V and 5 bases from J; junction bases left unmatched: 7. The CDR3 extends over 15 amino acids. CDR1 SGHRS and CDR2 YFSETQ come from the germline V gene. CDR3 in DNA: TGCGCCAGCAGCTCCGGGACAGGGGCAGGGGAGACCCAGTACTTC. Residues: CASSSGTGAGETQYF.

The chain carries TRBV27 and TRBJ2-2; 7 bases line up with TRBD2. The J segment lost 2 bases and the V segment lost 2 bases, leaving 5 bases of the junction unmatched. The CDR3 totals 16 residues. Germline lookup yields CDR1 MNHEY and CDR2 SMNVEV (reference sequence). The CDR3 bases are TGTGCCAGCAGTTTAGGGTTAGCGGGCAACACCGGGGAGCTGTTTTTT. Translation gives CASSLGLAGNTGELFF.

The chain employs TRBV2 and TRBJ2-3, with unresolved D. Trimming removed 4 bases from V and 6 bases from J, with 5 bases in between. This CDR3 comprises 11 residues. Germline V gene sequence: CDR1 SNHLY, CDR2 FYNNEI. This CDR3 is CASSASDTQYF. CDR3 nucleotides: TGTGCCAGCAGTGCTTCGGATACGCAGTATTTT.

This chain uses TRBV5-1 with TRBJ2-3; 8 positions agree with TRBD2. CDR1 SGHRS and CDR2 YFSETQ come from the germline V gene. V was clipped by 2 bases and J by 0 bases; unmatched bases: 8. The CDR3 is made up of 17 amino acids. CDR3 nucleotide sequence: TGCGCCAGCAGCTTTTTTAGCGGGACTGCTAGCACAGATACGCAGTATTTT. Translating gives CASSFFSGTASTDTQYF.

V and J are TRBV29-1 and TRBJ1-1; D is possibly TRBD1 (5 bases). The germline gives CDR1 SQVTM, CDR2 ANQGSEA. Deletions cut 6 bases from V and 5 bases from J, with 13 bases between. The CDR3 is made up of 12 amino acids. CDR3 region: CSVVTGGTEAFF. CDR3 in DNA: TGCAGCGTCGTAACGGGGGGGACTGAAGCTTTCTTT.

This clone was detected only a few times. The genes are TRBV19 and TRBJ2-2; the D is unclear. The CDR3 has 14 amino acids. Germline CDR1 and CDR2: LNHDA and SQIVND (reference sequence). V lost 3 bases, J lost 2 bases, and 7 bases lay in between. CDR3 sequence reads: CASSIRSNTGELFF. In nucleotides, the CDR3 is TGTGCCAGTAGTATCAGGTCTAACACCGGGGAGCTGTTTTTT.

V usage is TRBV19 and J usage is TRBJ1-2; 8 nucleotides match TRBD1. V was clipped by 9 bases and J by 6 bases; unmatched bases: 6. The V gene's germline CDR1 is LNHDA and CDR2 SQIVND (reference sequence). The CDR3 is made up of 12 amino acids. The CDR3 DNA reads as TGTGCCAGCCGGACAGGGAGGCATGGCTACACCTTC. Protein product: CASRTGRHGYTF. The complete variable domain, with remaining parts taken from reference TRBV19 and TRBJ1-2, reads DGGITQSPKYLFRKEGQNVTLSCEQNLNHDAMYWYRQDPGQGLRLIYYSQIVNDFQKGDIAEGYSVSREKKESFPLTVTSAQKNPTAFYLCASRTGRHGYTFGSGTRLTVV.

This clone came up once. V is TRBV30 and J is TRBJ1-3, with D possibly being TRBD1 (5 bases). Germline lookup yields CDR1 GTSNPN and CDR2 SVGIG (reference sequence). The V end lost 8 bases, the J end lost 3 bases, and 14 bases lay between the germline ends. This CDR3 is 13 amino acids long. The CDR3 DNA reads TGTGCCAGGGTTGGGGGGAATGGAAACACCATATATTTT. The encoded protein is CARVGGNGNTIYF. The complete variable domain, with remaining parts taken from reference TRBV30 and TRBJ1-3, reads SQTIHQWPATLVQPVGSPLSLECTVEGTSNPNLYWYRQAAGRGLQLLFYSVGIGQISSEVPQNLSASRPQDRQFILSSKKLLLSDSGFYLCARVGGNGNTIYFGEGSWLTVV.

CDR3 sequence: CASLSVTYEQYF. CDR3 DNA sequence: TGTGCCAGCCTATCTGTTACCTACGAGCAGTACTTC. The chain uses TRBV28 and TRBJ2-7; D is ambiguous. The CDR3 length is 12 residues. With 8 bases removed from V and 2 bases from J, the gap between germline ends came to 10 bases. The germline V gene encodes CDR1 MDHEN and CDR2 SYDVKM.

This clone has a count of ten or more. The rearrangement links TRBV5-6 to TRBJ2-7, with TRBD1 identical over 10 bases. This CDR3 is 15 amino acids long. CDR1 and CDR2 from the germline V gene are SGHDT and YYEEEE. V was clipped by 4 bases and J by 6 bases; unmatched bases: 10. The CDR3 sequence: CASSPGGTGAPEQYF. CDR3 DNA sequence: TGTGCCAGCAGCCCCGGAGGGACAGGGGCCCCCGAGCAGTACTTC.

The gene calls are TRBV11-2 and TRBJ2-7; 13 bases are a match to TRBD2. From germline, CDR1 is SGHAT and CDR2 FQNNGV. V trimming: 5 bases; J trimming: 3 bases; junction bases outside the gene matches: 7. The CDR3 extends over 16 amino acids. This chain's CDR3 is CASSTRTSGRGYEQYF. For the CDR3, the DNA is TGTGCCAGCAGCACTCGGACTAGCGGGAGAGGCTACGAGCAGTACTTC. The full variable domain, its missing parts supplied by reference TRBV11-2 and TRBJ2-7, is EAGVAQSPRYKIIEKRQSVAFWCNPISGHATLYWYQQILGQGPKLLIQFQNNGVVDDSQLPKDRFSAERLKGVDSTLKIQPAKLEDSAVYLCASSTRTSGRGYEQYFGPGTRLTVT.

The chain recombines TRBV7-9 with TRBJ1-2; D call uncertain. Trimming took off 3 bases at V and 8 bases at J, with 10 bases between the two ends. The CDR3 covers 12 residues. From germline, CDR1 is SEHNR and CDR2 FQNEAQ (reference sequence). In DNA form, the CDR3 reads TGTGCCAGCAGCTTTCAGGCGAGCGGCTACACCTTC. This gives the protein CASSFQASGYTF. The full variable domain, with the rest looked up from reference TRBV7-9 and TRBJ1-2, is DTGVSQNPRHKITKRGQNVTFRCDPISEHNRLYWYRQTLGQGPEFLTYFQNEAQLEKSRLLSDRFSAERPKGSFSTLEIQRTEQGDSAMYLCASSFQASGYTFGSGTRLTVV.

The chain joins TRBV28 to TRBJ2-7; 7 positions agree with TRBD1. The germline CDR1 and CDR2 sequences are MDHEN and SYDVKM. Unmatched junction bases numbered 14, after V lost 10 bases and J lost 5 bases. CDR3 length equals 14 residues. CDR3 loop: CATGWRGGVDEQYF. CDR3 in DNA: TGTGCCACTGGCTGGAGAGGGGGCGTCGACGAGCAGTACTTC.